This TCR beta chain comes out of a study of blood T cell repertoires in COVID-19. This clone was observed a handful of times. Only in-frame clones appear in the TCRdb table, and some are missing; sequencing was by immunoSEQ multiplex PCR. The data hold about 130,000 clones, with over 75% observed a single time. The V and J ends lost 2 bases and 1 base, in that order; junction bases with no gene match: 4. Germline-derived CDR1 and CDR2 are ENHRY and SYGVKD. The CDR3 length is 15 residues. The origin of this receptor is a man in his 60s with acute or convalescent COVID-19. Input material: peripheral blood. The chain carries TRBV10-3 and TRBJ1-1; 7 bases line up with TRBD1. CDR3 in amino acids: CAISEQGVQNTEAFF. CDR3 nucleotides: TGTGCCATCAGTGAGCAGGGGGTCCAGAACACTGAAGCTTTCTTT.